Given below is one T cell receptor beta chain in context. Its antigen remains unidentified. Per-base qualities were not stored, and no clone one base away is much larger. In total, 630 or so healthy bone marrow donors made up the cohort. Cohort members were all nominally healthy when sampled, although unrecorded immune exposures were likely present. The donor was CMV seronegative and belonged to the group of 350 to 400 seronegative cohort members. A peripheral blood sample was provided by each donor, and peripheral blood mononuclear cells were used for TCR beta sequencing. Genomic DNA extraction from the blood cell samples was performed with the Qiagen DNeasy Blood Extraction Kit. This entry is derived from a study of cytomegalovirus exposure and HLA in healthy donors (dated by TCRdb to about 2017). Context from the whole study: According to an earlier analysis of 450 to 650 of the donors, about 179 million T cells yielded roughly 100 million unique TCR beta sequences and approximately 300 Gb of sequence data. An early release that covered about 600 HLA-typed donors contained approximately 300 gigabases of sequencing data and 65 million to 100 million unique TCR sequences. Among the roughly 370 genotyped donors, around 81% belonged to the genetic ancestry cluster associated with self-reported Caucasian donors. The study was designed to test whether signatures of past pathogen exposure could be identified by cataloging public T cell receptors. The T cell repertoires of some 670 subjects were profiled by immunosequencing and related to cytomegalovirus serostatus. Along with the roughly 670-subject first cohort, a separate validation cohort of roughly 110 different subjects was used. The study combined high-throughput TCR immunosequencing, statistical association of individual TCRs with disease status, and machine learning to predict cytomegalovirus infection status. A later analysis re-analyzed previously published TCR beta repertoires from 660 or so donors and added high-resolution HLA genotyping to study TCR occurrence patterns. In the later analysis, no new phenotypic data were used to find candidate immune exposures; instead, reliance was placed on TCR beta sequences and their occurrence across donors. An earlier analysis of nearly 600 of the donors applied high-throughput TCR beta sequencing to assess whether each TCR beta V gene segment acted as functional or pseudogenic. Alongside the repertoire data, information on donor age, sex, ethnicity and CMV serostatus was compiled. In a later genetic analysis, genome-wide SNP genotypes for about three fifths of the 666 donors were used, and that subset was treated as a discovery cohort. All discovery cohort repertoires had been generated using a single sequencing platform. HLA typing included class I and class II loci at four-digit resolution. The number of typed donors differed by locus: roughly 629-640 for A, B, C, DRB1 and DQB1; some 500 for DQA1; some 590 for DPA1; and some 450 for DPB1. Four to six DR-DQ haplotypes were handled as single units for association and clustering because linkage in the cohort was strong. On average, around 240,000 unique TCR beta nucleotide sequences were sequenced per donor among 300 to 500 genotyped donors of the cohort, with about 17% of those sequences being non-productive. Here is what the overall study found, with its caveats: Immune exposure information for the cohort was limited to CMV serostatus. A cluster of highly shared sequence variants was judged likely to represent a technical artifact of the sequencing pipeline. The classifier was reported to diagnose cytomegalovirus status with high specificity and sensitivity in both the original and validation cohorts. A later analysis associated about 16,000 TCR beta sequences with specific HLA alleles at a false discovery rate of 0.05. The 87-base-pair reads could not distinguish some IMGT-functional V segments, including TRBV6-2 and TRBV6-3, so those segments were excluded. Only TCR beta chains were sequenced in this cohort, and the absence of alpha or paired-chain data limited detectable features. Three of the identified cytomegalovirus-associated TCR beta chains were confirmed in vitro to be specific for cytomegalovirus antigens. A later analysis found that HLA-associated TCR beta chains were more clonally expanded and had lower generation probabilities than equally common non-associated chains. A later analysis reported that several top co-occurrence clusters appeared linked to parvovirus B19, influenza, CMV and Epstein-Barr virus. Linkage disequilibrium might explain the correlated functional status among segregating V segments, but an unknown experimental factor could not be excluded. In an earlier analysis of fewer than 700 of the donors, most TCR beta V segments appeared in productive rearrangements about 87% or about 30% of the time, broadly matching IMGT annotations. A further reported finding was that TCR beta sequences accurately predicted the HLA-A and HLA-B alleles for most subjects in the first cohort. The presence/absence analyses assumed that sequencing depth was roughly uniform across donors, and that assumption may not be true. It was suggested by the authors that the approach could potentially be generalized to other disease states and immunological phenotypes. In a later analysis, most CMV-associated TCR beta chains were found to appear HLA-restricted, with HLA associations seemingly driven largely by CMV exposure. The study gave a list of about 160 TCR beta chains associated with cytomegalovirus. Because HLA typing was unavailable for some donors at each locus, only the typed subset was used in association tests. A later analysis found that TCR association rates varied across HLA loci, with DRB1 alleles showing the most associated TCRs and HLA-C alleles the fewest. While some public TCRs were present in many individuals, most TCR sequences turned up only very rarely across donors. Because counts were too low, seventeen rarely observed V segments, including chromosome 9 orphons, were excluded from the earlier analysis of 587 of the donors. According to a later genetic analysis, donors in an Asian-associated ancestry cluster had fewer N-insertions in productive TCRs than the roughly 660-donor mean. Assigning TCR associations to individual alleles was difficult when HLA alleles, especially DR and DQ, strongly co-occurred. A later genetic analysis associated a missense DCLRE1C variant with V-gene and J-gene trimming of TCR beta chains, and an independent cohort replicated the association.

After removal of 4 bases from V and 3 bases from J, the junction retains 3 bases not matched to a gene. Inclusive of the bounding cysteine and phenylalanine, the CDR3 is 14 residues long. The only DNA kept is the CDR3, 42 bases in frame from the first base. Via the germline V gene, CDR1 is SGHRS and CDR2 YFSETQ. Libraries were built with the immunoSEQ multiplex PCR assay. A mixture of 60 forward primers for TCR Vbeta segments and 13 reverse primers for TCR Jbeta segments was used in the multiplex PCR. The CDR3 region of rearranged TCR beta genes was amplified from genomic DNA with a multiplex PCR assay. The Illumina HiSeq System was used to sequence the amplified TCR beta libraries as 87-base-pair reads. For the original study's pipeline: Across the 666 repertoires, a later analysis counted roughly 77 million unique TCR beta chains, 8.5 million to 12 million of which were shared by at least two donors. Raw reads were error-corrected and collapsed into unique sequences by a nearest-neighbor algorithm in which closely related sequences were merged to remove PCR and sequencing errors. Alignment of CDR3 sequences to IMGT reference sequences was used to assign V, D and J gene segments. For a sequence to be retained, a match of at least six nucleotides to both a V gene segment and a J gene segment was required. A rearrangement was called productive if the CDR3 had no stop codons and remained in frame with V and J, and every other rearrangement was called non-productive. CDR3 was defined by IMGT convention, running from the second conserved V-encoded cysteine to the conserved J-encoded phenylalanine. The earlier analysis of 500 to 600 of the donors excluded sequences that lacked an unambiguous match to a single V gene segment. An earlier analysis of approximately 590 of the donors classified V segments as functional when productive rearrangements were above 56.7% and as segregating when the standard deviation between donors was above 5%. A statistical classification framework was developed to diagnose cytomegalovirus status using the catalog of TCR beta chain sequences. In a later analysis, TCR nucleotide sequences were compared against IMGT/GENE-DB human TR gene sequences so that V and J genes could be assigned. The TCRdist pipeline was used in a later analysis to assign CDR3 sequences and most-parsimonious VDJ recombination scenarios. A later analysis defined each TCR beta chain by its CDR3 amino acid sequence plus V-gene family, and excluded reads lacking a unique V-gene family. To address suspected cross-contamination and a sequencing artifact, a later analysis removed over 500 highly shared, low-generation-probability nucleotide sequences. In a later analysis, a clonal expansion index for each public chain was calculated from normalized within-repertoire ranks of inferred template counts. In a later analysis, generation probabilities were computed using a VDJ recombination model fitted to out-of-frame rearrangements, and the results were checked against IGoR. In a later analysis, TCR-TCR, TCR-HLA and TCR-CMV co-occurrence was scored with hypergeometric tests, and a repertoire-size bias correction was applied to TCR pairs. In a later analysis, false discovery rates were estimated by permuting HLA or CMV assignments 20 times. In a later analysis, co-occurring TCRs were grouped with DBSCAN, and TCRdist sequence similarity was added when clustering was performed within HLA-allele-positive subsets. Repertoires with fewer than 30,000 or more than 120,000 public chains were left out of co-occurrence clustering, as were a few repertoires with anomalous nucleotide sharing. TCRdb stores this immuneACCESS table with in-frame sequences only. Part of the clones is absent; in the studies checked, under half of the shortfall reflects unresolved V genes, and no reason is known for the rest. V and J calls and clone size are those listed in that table; D and trimming were worked out from the DNA. For this sample the table gives a few hundred thousand clones, of which 80% to 90% were detected only once. The ten most abundant clones make up about 3% of the sample.

The sample was PBMCs. The receptor was isolated from a man aged 25-45 years in good health and CMV-seronegative. The chain joins TRBV5-1 to TRBJ1-4, with 7 junctional bases fitting TRBD1. CDR3 loop: CASSVGQPNEKLFF. The nucleotides are TGCGCCAGCAGCGTGGGACAGCCTAATGAAAAACTGTTTTTT.